Each of the 7 T cell receptor beta chains below was sequenced from the same sample in a study of response to subunit inactivated influenza vaccine (dated by TCRdb to the late 2010s). Library construction relied on RT-PCR. Sequenced using an Illumina HiSeq 2500. TCRdb cleaned the public reads at Q25 with fastp, built clones with MiXCR and kept in-frame beta chains. Rows with one shared CDR3 protein collapse into an entry with the most common genes and DNA. This sample lists approximately 520,000 distinct CDR3 sequences; about 15% were detected once. The ten largest account for less than 4% of the sample. The specimen was CD4+ T cells sorted from PBMCs, collected around 25 months after vaccination. The receptors were gathered from a man in his fifties or sixties who received an inactivated influenza vaccine. Donor details come from another sample of the same person, matched by shared clones.

This clonotype was observed many times. The chain combines TRBV12-3 or TRBV12-4 with TRBJ2-7; a weak D match, TRBD1 (6 bases). The CDR3 is 14 amino acids. V was trimmed by 5 bases and J by 2 bases, leaving 13 bases between them. CDR3 DNA: TGTGCCAGCAGTCCCCGGGACATTACCTACGAGCAGTACTTC. Protein sequence: CASSPRDITYEQYF.

This clonotype came up a few times. This chain's CDR3 is CASSLLLRGRTDTQYF. The CDR3 nucleotides read TGTGCCAGCAGTTTACTTCTGCGGGGGAGAACAGATACGCAGTATTTT. The V gene is TRBV12-3 or TRBV12-4, the J gene TRBJ2-3; 7 positions match TRBD2. Unmatched junction bases numbered 8, after V lost 2 bases and J lost 3 bases. CDR3 length: 16 amino acids.

This clonotype appeared a few times. The gene calls are TRBV4-3 and TRBJ1-2; TRBD1 agrees at 8 bases. Losses at the gene ends were 3 bases for V and 8 bases for J; bases not matched to a gene: 14. Germline CDR1 LGHNA, CDR2 YSLEER. The CDR3 length is 16 residues. The CDR3 DNA reads TGCGCCAGCAGCCACTCCGGGTCCACAGGGGGTAGAGGCTACACCTTC. It specifies CASSHSGSTGGRGYTF.

A word on this clonotype: Being one base from a much bigger clone, this may be a read error. This is likely a read error, given that the CDR3 carries no conserved phenylalanine or tryptophan at its end. The rearrangement joins TRBV18 to TRBJ2-1; the match to TRBD2 covers 8 bases. The CDR3 runs 15 residues. The V gene's germline CDR1 is KGHSH and CDR2 LQKENI. Trimming cost V 3 bases and J 4 bases; bases outside gene matches: 5. The CDR3 loop reads CASSPSGGEYNEQFY. As DNA, the CDR3 is TGTGCCAGCTCACCTTCGGGAGGGGAGTACAATGAGCAGTTCTAC.

This clonotype turned up a few times. V is TRBV4-3 and J is TRBJ1-5, with D possibly TRBD1 on 6 matching bases. Germline lookup yields CDR1 LGHNA and CDR2 YSLEER. The CDR3 contains 18 residues. V was clipped by 1 base and J by 2 bases, with 18 bases between them. CDR3 region: CASSQATGGGIGNQPQHF. CDR3 coding DNA: TGCGCCAGCAGCCAAGCCACGGGAGGGGGAATTGGCAATCAGCCCCAGCATTTT.

This clonotype was seen a few times. The chain joins TRBV29-1 to TRBJ2-2; D possibly corresponds to TRBD2 (6 bases). V dropped 7 bases and J dropped 2 bases, with 14 bases sitting between them. The CDR3 loop spans 14 amino acids. CDR1 and CDR2 from the germline V gene are SQVTM and ANQGSEA. The chain's CDR3 is CSATGTQNTGELFF. In nucleotides, the CDR3 is TGCAGCGCAACCGGGACTCAAAACACCGGGGAGCTGTTTTTT.

Only a few counts were recorded for this clonotype. The V and J genes are TRBV5-1 and TRBJ2-5, with 7 bases aligning to TRBD1. With V trimmed by 3 bases and J by 2 bases, 4 bases remained unmatched. The CDR3 consists of 14 residues. Germline V CDR1 and CDR2: SGHRS, YFSETQ. This chain's CDR3 is CASSSGQEQETQYF. The CDR3 DNA sequence: TGCGCCAGCAGCTCTGGACAGGAACAAGAGACCCAGTACTTC.